Reported below is one T cell receptor beta chain. Antigen specificity is unknown. This CDR3 has 16 residues. The germline V gene has CDR1 DFQATT and CDR2 SNEGSKA (reference sequence). Between the trimmed V and J ends, which lost 4 bases and 2 bases, there was a span of 17 bases. Sorting captured naive CD8 T cells as CD8+CD4-CCR7+CD45RA+. TCRdb processed the PCR reads anew with MiXCR; each CDR3 protein has one entry. The sample comprises roughly 90,000 distinct CDR3 sequences, roughly 25% of which are singletons, and 0.75% to 0.9% rests with the top ten. The data belong to a study of molecular identifiers for immune sequencing clone quantification. Study outcomes and limitations: A single cell's spiked Jurkat TCR RNA was reportedly detectable among roughly 1 million naive cells. Clonotypes topping 20 RNA copies carried over 97% of effector molecules but under 1% of naive ones.

The sequence came from a human donor in good health. Some libraries in this study had Jurkat cell RNA spiked in. The V gene is TRBV20-1, the J gene TRBJ2-2; either TRBD1 or TRBD2 may supply D (6 bases each). Sequencing input: naive CD8+ T cells from blood, with Jurkat cell RNA spiked in. As for subset: FACS-sorted CD8+CD4-CCR7+CD45RA+ naive T cells. The CDR3 loop reads CSATPGGRSNTGELFF. The CDR3 DNA reads TGCAGTGCTACCCCTGGGGGGCGAAGTAACACCGGGGAGCTGTTTTTT.